The rows below give T cell receptor beta chains drawn from one sample of a study of response to subunit inactivated influenza vaccine. TCRdb reprocessed the RT-PCR reads via MiXCR and lists one record per CDR3 protein. The table records more than 500,000 distinct CDR3 sequences, about 10% of them present only once. Separately, the same data were catalogued under a study of T cells expressing NK-cell markers.

This specimen consisted of PBMCs from blood, obtained on the day of vaccination. The source is a man aged 45-60 years who received an inactivated influenza vaccine. Each CDR3 is given with its conserved first and last residue. A D gene is named only where the DNA matches it firmly. Clone size, where shown, is once, few, many, or a class for clones that have expanded.

d_call clone_size j_call v_call cdr3_aa cdr3_nt
NA NA TRBJ2-2 TRBV20-1 CSASGTTTGELFF TGCAGTGCTAGTGGCACAACCACCGGGGAGCTGTTTTTT
TRBD1 NA TRBJ1-1 TRBV7-9 CASSLVDRGPAEAFF TGTGCCAGCAGCTTAGTAGACAGGGGACCCGCTGAAGCTTTCTTT
NA many TRBJ2-1 TRBV9 CASSVGPGTNEQFF TGTGCCAGCAGCGTAGGTCCGGGGACCAATGAGCAGTTCTTC
TRBD2 NA TRBJ2-1 TRBV2 CATSPSSRGGVSEQFF TGTGCCACCTCCCCCTCATCCCGGGGGGGAGTCAGTGAGCAGTTCTTC
NA NA TRBJ2-2 TRBV20-1 CSAREDPTGELFF TGCAGTGCTAGAGAAGACCCGACCGGGGAGCTGTTTTTT
NA few TRBJ2-3 TRBV18 CASSGAVQVTDTQYF TGTGCCAGCTCAGGGGCGGTACAGGTCACAGATACGCAGTATTTT
NA few TRBJ2-1 TRBV11-1 CASSLRGSSSYNEQFF TGTGCCAGCAGCTTAAGGGGGTCCAGCTCCTACAATGAGCAGTTCTTC
TRBD1 NA TRBJ2-1 TRBV7-9 CASRPTGDNEQFF TGTGCCAGCAGACCGACAGGGGACAATGAGCAGTTCTTC
TRBD2 NA TRBJ2-7 TRBV27 CASSSHRTSPPYEQYF TGTGCCAGCAGTTCTCACCGGACTAGCCCACCCTACGAGCAGTACTTC
NA NA TRBJ2-5 TRBV7-8 CASSFRLSPETQYF TGTGCCAGCAGCTTCCGGTTAAGCCCGGAGACCCAGTACTTC
NA few TRBJ2-5 TRBV5-1 CASSLRVRTANLQETQYF TGCGCCAGCAGCTTGCGTGTTCGGACAGCGAACCTCCAAGAGACCCAGTACTTC
TRBD1 many TRBJ2-7 TRBV5-5 CASSSRTGVYEQYF TGTGCCAGCAGCTCCCGGACAGGGGTCTACGAGCAGTACTTC
NA many TRBJ2-7 TRBV28 CASSLVYSYEQYF TGTGCCAGCAGTTTAGTTTACTCCTACGAGCAGTACTTC
TRBD1 few TRBJ2-5 TRBV9 CASSSSRDSLETQYF TGTGCCAGCAGCTCGTCCCGGGACAGCTTAGAGACCCAGTACTTC
TRBD2 few TRBJ2-7 TRBV5-1 CASSLLSRGLAGGNAYEQYF TGCGCCAGCAGCCTGCTTTCAAGAGGGTTAGCGGGAGGGAATGCATACGAGCAGTACTTC
NA NA TRBJ2-5 TRBV2 CASNEGTLQETQYF TGTGCCAGCAACGAAGGGACACTCCAAGAGACCCAGTACTTC
TRBD2 NA TRBJ2-1 TRBV14 CASSRWEGTSYNEQFF TGTGCCAGCAGCCGGTGGGAGGGGACCTCCTACAATGAGCAGTTCTTC
NA NA TRBJ2-7 TRBV3-1 CASSQGAANEQYF TGTGCCAGCAGCCAAGGCGCGGCGAACGAGCAGTACTTC
NA NA TRBJ2-7 TRBV5-6 CASSPGVGGSYEQYF TGTGCCAGCAGCCCCGGAGTTGGGGGATCCTACGAGCAGTACTTC
NA few TRBJ1-1 TRBV7-9 CASSLGLKGAFF TGTGCCAGCAGCTTGGGGCTGAAAGGCGCTTTCTTT
TRBD2 NA TRBJ2-1 TRBV29-1 CSVPQRGGYEQFF TGCAGCGTCCCCCAGCGGGGGGGTTATGAGCAGTTCTTC
TRBD2 few TRBJ2-1 TRBV6-2/TRBV6-3 CASSYFTQGLAGGKFSNIWEQFF TGTGCCAGCAGTTACTTCACACAGGGACTAGCGGGAGGAAAGTTTTCCAATATCTGGGAGCAGTTCTTC
NA NA TRBJ2-3 TRBV29-1 CSVNLGLALADTQYF TGCAGCGTTAACCTTGGGCTAGCCTTAGCAGATACGCAGTATTTT
NA NA TRBJ2-2 TRBV5-1 CASSLTPGVTGELFF TGCGCCAGCAGCTTGACTCCTGGGGTTACCGGGGAGCTGTTTTTT
TRBD1 many TRBJ1-4 TRBV12-3/TRBV12-4 CASSPGQGNEKLFF TGTGCCAGCAGCCCAGGACAGGGGAATGAAAAACTGTTTTTT
TRBD2 NA TRBJ2-1 TRBV12-3/TRBV12-4 CASSLGASGGAKQFF TGTGCCAGCAGTTTAGGCGCTAGCGGGGGGGCTAAGCAGTTCTTC
NA NA TRBJ2-7 TRBV3-1 CASSQGSGLIYEQYF TGTGCCAGCAGCCAAGGATCGGGACTCATCTACGAGCAGTACTTC
TRBD1 NA TRBJ1-2 TRBV5-1 CASSPGQGLDGYTF TGCGCCAGCAGCCCGGGACAGGGGTTGGATGGCTACACCTTC
NA few TRBJ2-2 TRBV7-9 CASSTRGNTGELFF TGTGCCAGCAGCACCCGGGGTAACACCGGGGAGCTGTTTTTT
NA few TRBJ2-5 TRBV7-7 CASSSRSGRQETQYF TGTGCCAGCAGCTCACGGTCGGGCAGACAAGAGACCCAGTACTTC
NA NA TRBJ2-3 TRBV13 CAMGPGLLWAGHTDTQYF TGTGCCATGGGCCCCGGGCTTCTCTGGGCGGGACACACAGATACGCAGTATTTT
NA NA TRBJ2-5 TRBV5-1 CASSLDGALETQYF TGCGCCAGCAGCTTGGACGGTGCGTTAGAGACCCAGTACTTC
TRBD2 NA TRBJ2-1 TRBV5-1 CASSGGLASNEQFF TGCGCCAGCAGCGGCGGACTAGCCAGCAATGAGCAGTTCTTC
NA NA TRBJ2-2 TRBV6-1 CASRVTGYTGELFF TGTGCCAGCAGGGTAACAGGGTACACCGGGGAGCTGTTTTTT
NA NA TRBJ2-7 TRBV6-1 CASSDLNRASSYEQYF TGTGCCAGCAGTGACCTCAACAGGGCCAGCTCCTACGAGCAGTACTTC
TRBD1 many TRBJ1-2 TRBV6-2/TRBV6-3 CASSPTVEGQLSNYGYTF TGTGCCAGCAGCCCTACCGTAGAGGGACAGCTGAGTAACTATGGCTACACCTTC
NA many TRBJ1-5 TRBV27 CASSLSGGNQPQHF TGTGCCAGCAGCTTGTCGGGGGGCAATCAGCCCCAGCATTTT
NA few TRBJ2-4 TRBV6-5 CASSYSISERLKDLAKNIQYF TGTGCCAGCAGTTACTCGATTTCTGAGAGACTCAAAGACTTAGCCAAAAACATTCAGTACTTC
NA many TRBJ2-1 TRBV5-1 CASSLGGPNEQFF TGTGCCAGCAGCTTAGGAGGGCCAAATGAGCAGTTCTTC
NA few TRBJ2-7 TRBV15 CATSIRGAYEQYF TGTGCCACCAGCATAAGGGGGGCCTACGAGCAGTACTTC
TRBD1 many TRBJ2-3 TRBV28 CASSIRQGTDTQYF TGTGCCAGCAGTATCAGACAGGGGACAGATACGCAGTATTTT
NA NA TRBJ2-1 TRBV12-3/TRBV12-4 CASSGYYNEQFF TGTGCCAGCAGTGGATATTACAATGAGCAGTTCTTC
NA few TRBJ2-1 TRBV6-1 CASSDRGWNVGDNEQFF TGTGCCAGCAGTGACCGCGGATGGAACGTTGGAGACAATGAGCAGTTCTTC
NA NA TRBJ1-2 TRBV3-1 CASSQAGAAAYGYTF TGTGCCAGCAGCCAAGCTGGGGCAGCAGCCTATGGCTACACCTTC
NA NA TRBJ2-1 TRBV28 CASSGYPGGSSYNEQFF TGTGCCAGCAGCGGTTATCCTGGGGGGTCTTCCTACAATGAGCAGTTCTTC
NA NA TRBJ2-5 TRBV12-3/TRBV12-4 CASSSTAIWETQYF TGTGCCAGCAGTTCAACTGCAATATGGGAGACCCAGTACTTC
NA few TRBJ1-5 TRBV12-3/TRBV12-4 CASRGGDQPQHF TGTGCCAGCAGGGGTGGGGATCAGCCCCAGCATTTT